The clone carrying this T cell receptor beta chain was detected ten times or more. Its antigen is undetermined. The CDR3 is made up of 17 amino acids. With V trimmed by 2 bases and J by 3 bases, 9 bases remained unmatched. Germline-derived CDR1 and CDR2 are SGHTA and FQGTGA. The data are from a study of response to subunit inactivated influenza vaccine. TCRdb processed the RT-PCR reads anew with MiXCR; each CDR3 protein has one entry. The sample includes approximately 490,000 distinct CDR3 sequences, more than 7% of them seen just once. Study-level points and caveats: After each seasonal influenza vaccination, few new T cells are recruited, the authors suggested.

The chain has TRBV7-3 and TRBJ2-2; 7 nucleotides align to TRBD2. Here the sequenced sample was PBMCs from blood, taken less than 30 months after vaccination. This clonotype was sampled from a man between 50 and 75 years old who received an inactivated influenza vaccine. CDR3 sequence reads: CASSLDGLAGDTGELFF. The CDR3 nucleotides read TGTGCCAGCAGCTTAGACGGGCTGGCGGGGGACACCGGGGAGCTGTTTTTT.